These 32 T cell receptor beta chains were sequenced from one sample in a study of human T cells and chemical hapten exposure. Documented time point: pre-sensitization, week 0. Stated treatment: therapeutic diphenylcyclopropenone sensitization with weekly scalp DPC. MiXCR, run by TCRdb on the RACE reads, gives a single entry per CDR3 protein. The data contain under 300,000 distinct CDR3 sequences, 7.5% to 10% of them singletons. The specimen comprised whole blood, sampled in connection with sensitization to the hapten diphenylcyclopropenone (DPC). These TCRs come from a woman in her 40s with alopecia areata. Some clones in this sample may be carry-over from other donors' samples.

V and J are TRBV20-1 and TRBJ2-7, with D possibly called TRBD1 or TRBD2 (5 bases each). Trimming removed 0 bases at V and 6 bases at J, with 15 bases between. Germline V CDR1 and CDR2: DFQATT, SNEGSKA (reference sequence). The CDR3 has 14 amino acids. Here the CDR3 reads CSARDPVRETEQYF. The DNA of the CDR3 is TGCAGTGCTAGAGATCCCGTCAGGGAGACCGAGCAGTACTTC.

The rearrangement uses TRBV6-5 and TRBJ2-7; TRBD2 agrees at 8 bases. This CDR3 spans 16 amino acids. The V gene end was trimmed by 4 bases and the J gene end by 6 bases; junction bases not matched to a gene: 14. Germline V CDR1 and CDR2: MNHEY, SVGAGI. For the CDR3, the DNA is TGTGCCAGCAGTTCCTCCCCGGGACTAGGGAGTTCCGAGCAGTACTTC. Translation gives CASSSSPGLGSSEQYF.

This clonotype was detected only a few times. The rearrangement links TRBV15 to TRBJ1-1; 12 bases map to TRBD1. V gave up 1 base and J gave up 7 bases; unmatched junction bases: 4. This CDR3 spans 15 amino acids. Germline-derived CDR1 and CDR2 are LNHNV and YYDKDF (reference sequence). CDR3 DNA sequence: TGTGCCACCAGCAGAGGGGACAGGGGGCTTGATGAAGCTTTCTTT. This sequence encodes CATSRGDRGLDEAFF.

This clonotype was seen a few times. The chain has TRBV5-1 and TRBJ2-6, with a tentative D call TRBD1 (6 bases). There are 18 residues in the CDR3. V shed 4 bases and J shed 0 bases, with 17 bases lying between them. Germline V gene data show CDR1 as SGHRS and CDR2 as YFSETQ. The CDR3 sequence: CASSTIVQGLSGANVLTF. CDR3 bases: TGCGCCAGCAGCACAATCGTACAGGGCCTCTCTGGGGCCAACGTCCTGACTTTC.

This clonotype has a count of ten or more. This chain links TRBV28 with TRBJ2-7; a weak D match, TRBD2 (5 bases). With 2 bases removed from V and 6 bases from J, the gap between germline ends came to 8 bases. Germline loops: CDR1 MDHEN, CDR2 SYDVKM. The CDR3 is 12 residues long. CDR3 loop: CASSLERGEQYF. The CDR3 DNA is TGTGCCAGCAGTTTAGAACGGGGCGAGCAGTACTTC.

This clonotype showed up just a few times. This chain uses TRBV4-1 with TRBJ1-5, with D perhaps matching TRBD1 (6 bases). Germline values: CDR1 MGHRA, CDR2 YSYEKL. The CDR3 is 16 amino acids. Trimming pared 6 bases from V and 6 bases from J, leaving 21 bases between. The CDR3 here is CASSLAARGKGQPQHF. CDR3 coding DNA: TGCGCCAGCAGTCTCGCTGCCAGGGGAAAGGGTCAGCCCCAGCATTTT.

This clonotype was observed many times. The chain employs TRBV7-9 and TRBJ2-7; D not certain. V lost 5 bases to trimming and J lost 2 bases, with 16 bases between them. The CDR3 consists of 15 residues. Germline V gives CDR1 SEHNR, CDR2 FQNEAQ (reference sequence). In DNA form, the CDR3 reads TGTGCCAGCAGCCCGGTTGGACGTCCAACCTACGAGCAGTACTTC. Residues: CASSPVGRPTYEQYF.

This clonotype was seen many times. The V call is TRBV28, the J call TRBJ2-7; 7 bases agree with TRBD1. CDR3 length equals 14 residues. Germline values: CDR1 MDHEN, CDR2 SYDVKM. The V gene end was trimmed by 3 bases and the J gene end by 2 bases; junction bases not matched to a gene: 4. CDR3 sequence: CASSLPTGPYEQYF. The CDR3 DNA follows: TGTGCCAGCAGTTTGCCGACAGGGCCCTACGAGCAGTACTTC.

The V gene is TRBV29-1, the J gene TRBJ2-5, with 8 bases identical to TRBD1. The junction had 9 bases not matched to a gene; V was cut back by 1 base and J by 5 bases. The CDR3 covers 15 residues. Germline CDR1 and CDR2: SQVTM and ANQGSEA. CDR3 sequence (DNA): TGCAGCGTTGAAGTGCAGGGGGCGGGGATGGAGACCCAGTACTTC. It specifies CSVEVQGAGMETQYF.

This clonotype was detected only a few times. The genes are TRBV30 and TRBJ1-5, with D possibly TRBD1 on 6 matching bases. This CDR3 contains 14 residues. Germline V gene lookup returns CDR1 GTSNPN and CDR2 SVGIG (reference sequence). V was shortened by 0 bases and J by 1 base, with 7 bases between the two germline ends. Here the CDR3 reads CAWSVGGSNQPQHF. DNA of the CDR3: TGTGCCTGGAGTGTAGGGGGGAGCAATCAGCCCCAGCATTTT.

This clonotype appeared a few times. The chain couples TRBV20-1 to TRBJ2-1; tentatively, D is TRBD2 (5 bases). The germline gives CDR1 DFQATT, CDR2 SNEGSKA (reference sequence). The CDR3 runs to 12 residues. The CDR3 spells CRGWRPSDQQFF. The CDR3 nucleotides are TGCAGGGGGTGGAGGCCCTCAGACCAGCAGTTCTTC.

This clonotype was recorded many times. As DNA, the CDR3 is TGTGCCAGCAGTATCACGGGACTAGCGGGAGTTCAGTACTTC. Protein product: CASSITGLAGVQYF. The chain has TRBV7-2 and TRBJ2-4; the match to TRBD2 covers 14 bases. The CDR3 totals 14 residues. The V segment lost 6 bases and the J segment 11 bases; nucleotides outside the gene matches: 6. Germline CDR1 reads SGHTA; CDR2 reads FQGNSA.

This clonotype appeared a few times. The chain combines TRBV11-1 with TRBJ2-1, with D possibly TRBD1 on 5 matching bases. Trimming took off 1 base at V and 2 bases at J, with 12 bases between the two ends. This CDR3 comprises 16 residues. CDR1 is SGHAT and CDR2 is FQDESV in the germline V gene (reference sequence). As DNA, the CDR3 is TGTGCCAGCAGCTTAGTTCGAGACAGCACCTACAATGAGCAGTTCTTC. Translating it yields CASSLVRDSTYNEQFF.

V and J are TRBV24-1 and TRBJ2-1; 7 bases fit TRBD1. The V gene's germline CDR1 is KGHDR and CDR2 SFDVKD. Trimming took 1 base from V and 6 from J; bases not matched to a gene: 11. The CDR3 covers 17 residues. This CDR3 reads CATSDLTPGGFSNEQFF. As DNA, the CDR3 is TGTGCCACCAGTGATTTAACCCCAGGGGGATTCTCCAATGAGCAGTTCTTC.

This clonotype was seen at least ten times. The rearrangement joins TRBV6-5 to TRBJ2-3; 7 positions agree with TRBD2. The V gene's germline CDR1 is MNHEY and CDR2 SVGAGI. After removal of 2 bases from V and 2 bases from J, the junction contained 1 base not matched to a gene. The CDR3 has 14 amino acids. The CDR3 loop reads CASSYGRATDTQYF. In DNA form, the CDR3 reads TGTGCCAGCAGTTACGGGAGGGCCACAGATACGCAGTATTTT.

This clonotype was seen a few times. This chain uses TRBV20-1 with TRBJ2-5, with TRBD1 matching over 7 bases. This CDR3 is 13 amino acids long. The V gene end was trimmed by 7 bases and the J gene end by 0 bases; junction bases not matched to a gene: 5. CDR1 and CDR2 (germline): DFQATT, SNEGSKA (reference sequence). CDR3 sequence: CSVGGQDQETQYF. CDR3 DNA sequence: TGCAGTGTAGGAGGACAGGACCAAGAGACCCAGTACTTC.

For the CDR3, the DNA is TGTGCCAGCAGCGTCAATCGACTGACTAGCGTTCCAGATACGCAGTATTTT. This gives the protein CASSVNRLTSVPDTQYF. The chain has TRBV7-8 and TRBJ2-3; 8 positions agree with TRBD2. The CDR3 runs to 17 residues. Germline CDR1 SGHVS, CDR2 FQNEAQ. V was clipped by 5 bases and J by 4 bases; unmatched bases: 14.

This clonotype came up many times. The DNA for the CDR3 is TGTGCCAGCAGCTTGGACGGGGGAAGCACAGATACGCAGTATTTT. This translates into CASSLDGGSTDTQYF. The J gene is TRBJ2-3, the V gene TRBV7-9; D might be TRBD2 (6 bases). With 3 bases removed from V and 0 bases from J, the gap between germline ends came to 10 bases. This CDR3 has 15 residues. Germline assignment: CDR1 SEHNR and CDR2 FQNEAQ (reference sequence).

This chain uses TRBV29-1 with TRBJ1-1, with 7 positions matching TRBD1. CDR1 is SQVTM, CDR2 ANQGSEA, per germline. V dropped 8 bases and J dropped 6; count of bases not matched to a gene: 15. The length of the CDR3 is 14 residues. CDR3 DNA sequence: TGCAGCTCCCCGGGGAGGGGGCAATATTCTGAAGCTTTCTTT. Translating it yields CSSPGRGQYSEAFF.

There are many counts of this clonotype. The chain combines TRBV7-2 with TRBJ1-2; no clear D. V was cut by 1 base and J by 1 base, with 7 bases left in between. Germline lookup yields CDR1 SGHTA and CDR2 FQGNSA. The CDR3 spans 14 residues. CDR3 in DNA: TGTGCCAGCAGCTTAGGCGGCGGTAACTATGGCTACACCTTC. This sequence encodes CASSLGGGNYGYTF.

This sequence joins TRBV6-5 and TRBJ1-2, with 10 bases identical to TRBD1. The CDR3 runs 14 residues. V dropped 7 bases and J dropped 3; count of bases not matched to a gene: 5. Germline V CDR1 and CDR2: MNHEY, SVGAGI. The DNA of the CDR3 is TGTGCCAGCACCCGGACAGGGGGAGACTATGGCTACACCTTC. Its translation is CASTRTGGDYGYTF.

This clonotype was seen many times. This chain uses TRBV29-1 with TRBJ2-5, with D possibly matching TRBD2 (6 bases). V was cut by 3 bases and J by 4 bases, with 9 bases left in between. The germline V gene has CDR1 SQVTM and CDR2 ANQGSEA. The CDR3 is 12 amino acids. CDR3 nucleotides: TGCAGCGTTGAGCGGGGTCGAGAGACCCAGTACTTC. The encoded protein is CSVERGRETQYF. Full variable domain (remainder filled in from reference TRBV29-1 and TRBJ2-5): SAVISQKPSRDICQRGTSLTIQCQVDSQVTMMFWYRQQPGQSLTLIATANQGSEATYESGFVIDKFPISRPNLTFSTLTVSNMSPEDSSIYLCSVERGRETQYFGPGTRLLVL.

This clonotype was detected only a few times. V usage is TRBV2 and J usage is TRBJ2-1, with 10 bases aligning to TRBD2. This CDR3 comprises 15 residues. Germline CDR1 and CDR2: SNHLY and FYNNEI. Trimming at V came to 5 bases and at J to 7 bases, leaving 8 bases not matched to a gene. CDR3 residues: CASSWGTSDWNEQFF. CDR3 DNA: TGTGCCAGCAGTTGGGGGACTAGCGACTGGAATGAGCAGTTCTTC.

The genes are TRBV6-5 and TRBJ2-1; the match to TRBD2 covers 8 bases. V lost 1 base and J lost 3; bases outside the gene matches: 5. CDR1 is MNHEY, CDR2 SVGAGI, per germline. The CDR3 covers 16 residues. Written as DNA, the CDR3 is TGTGCCAGCAGTTACTTGTCAAGCGGGAGCTACAATGAGCAGTTCTTC. Protein sequence: CASSYLSSGSYNEQFF.

The rearrangement links TRBV9 to TRBJ2-2; D is ambiguous. This CDR3 contains 15 residues. V dropped 1 base and J dropped 5 bases, with 12 bases sitting between them. The germline CDR1 and CDR2 sequences are SGDLS and YYNGEE. CDR3 loop: CASSVTAVWTGELFF. CDR3 nucleotide sequence: TGTGCCAGCAGCGTAACGGCCGTGTGGACCGGGGAGCTGTTTTTT.

This clonotype was counted a few times. The chain uses TRBV11-1 and TRBJ2-7; D gene uncertain. The V gene lost 2 bases and the J gene lost 5 bases, with 19 bases spanning the gap. The CDR3 extends over 16 amino acids. In germline, CDR1 is SGHAT, CDR2 FQDESV (reference sequence). The DNA for the CDR3 is TGTGCCAGCAGCTTATGGGCTCCTTATCGCCCCCACGAGCAGTACTTC. Its protein product is CASSLWAPYRPHEQYF.

The J gene is TRBJ1-2, the V gene TRBV12-3 or TRBV12-4; possible D gene TRBD1, 5 bases. V was trimmed by 7 bases and J by 8 bases, leaving 14 bases between them. The CDR3 totals 12 residues. This CDR3 reads CASTPWGRGYTF. For the CDR3, the DNA is TGTGCCAGCACCCCGTGGGGCCGGGGCTACACCTTC.

This clonotype was recorded many times. The genes are TRBV28 and TRBJ2-1; 9 positions match TRBD2. This CDR3 contains 16 residues. Trimming cost V 6 bases and J 1 base; bases outside gene matches: 7. Per germline, CDR1 MDHEN and CDR2 SYDVKM. CDR3 sequence: CASRFSGSGSYNEQFF. The CDR3 nucleotides read TGTGCCAGCAGATTTAGCGGGAGCGGGTCCTACAATGAGCAGTTCTTC.

This clonotype was observed a few times. V usage is TRBV28 and J usage is TRBJ1-5; D may be TRBD1 (5 bases). From germline, CDR1 is MDHEN and CDR2 SYDVKM. V dropped 5 bases and J dropped 7 bases, with 15 bases sitting between them. The CDR3 loop spans 14 amino acids. The chain's CDR3 is CASSPGGVEQPQHF. CDR3 in DNA: TGTGCCAGCAGTCCCGGAGGGGTCGAACAGCCCCAGCATTTT. Complete variable domain (other parts from reference TRBV28 and TRBJ1-5): DVKVTQSSRYLVKRTGEKVFLECVQDMDHENMFWYRQDPGLGLRLIYFSYDVKMKEKGDIPEGYSVSREKKERFSLILESASTNQTSMYLCASSPGGVEQPQHFGDGTRLSIL.

Here the CDR3 DNA reads TGTGCCAGCAGTAACCGGGACAGTAATCAGCCCCAGCATTTT. Protein product: CASSNRDSNQPQHF. The chain employs TRBV6-1 and TRBJ1-5, with 7 bases matching TRBD1. The V segment lost 5 bases and the J segment 4 bases; nucleotides outside the gene matches: 5. The CDR3 spans 14 residues. CDR1 MNHNS and CDR2 SASEGT come from the germline V gene.

The chain combines TRBV20-1 with TRBJ2-7, with 8 positions matching TRBD1. V dropped 5 bases and J dropped 0; count of bases not matched to a gene: 6. The CDR3 length is 14 residues. Per germline, CDR1 DFQATT and CDR2 SNEGSKA (reference sequence). CDR3 in amino acids: CSAEGQANSYEQYF. The DNA of the CDR3 is TGCAGTGCTGAGGGACAGGCGAACTCCTACGAGCAGTACTTC.

This clonotype occurred a few times. V is TRBV7-2 and J is TRBJ2-7; 8 bases are shared with TRBD1. The CDR3 loop spans 14 amino acids. In germline, CDR1 is SGHTA, CDR2 FQGNSA. V lost 4 bases to trimming and J lost 6 bases; unmatched junction nucleotides: 8. The DNA of the CDR3 is TGTGCCAGCAGCTCCCGACAGGGGATGTTCGAGCAGTACTTC. This codes for CASSSRQGMFEQYF.